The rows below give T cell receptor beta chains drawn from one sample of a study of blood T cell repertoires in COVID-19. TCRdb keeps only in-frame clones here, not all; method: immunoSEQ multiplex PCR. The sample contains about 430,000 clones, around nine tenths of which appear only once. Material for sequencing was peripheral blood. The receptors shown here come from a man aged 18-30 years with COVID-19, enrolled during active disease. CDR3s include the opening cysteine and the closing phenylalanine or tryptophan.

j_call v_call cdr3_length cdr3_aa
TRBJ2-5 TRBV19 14 CASSILEGAGTQYF
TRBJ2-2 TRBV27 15 CASRGPGLAVGELFF
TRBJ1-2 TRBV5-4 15 CASSFTGGRDYGYTF
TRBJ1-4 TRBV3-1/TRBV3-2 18 CASSQGHLTGEINEKLFF
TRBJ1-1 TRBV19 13 CASSGGFYAEAFF
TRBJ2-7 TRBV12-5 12 CASLASSYEQYF
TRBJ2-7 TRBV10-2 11 CASSDLYEQYF
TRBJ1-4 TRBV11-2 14 CASGGGPTNEKLFF
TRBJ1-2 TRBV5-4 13 CASSRGDRLGYTF
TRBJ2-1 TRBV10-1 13 CASSSGTSKEQFF
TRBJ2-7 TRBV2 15 CASSLREVASYEQYF